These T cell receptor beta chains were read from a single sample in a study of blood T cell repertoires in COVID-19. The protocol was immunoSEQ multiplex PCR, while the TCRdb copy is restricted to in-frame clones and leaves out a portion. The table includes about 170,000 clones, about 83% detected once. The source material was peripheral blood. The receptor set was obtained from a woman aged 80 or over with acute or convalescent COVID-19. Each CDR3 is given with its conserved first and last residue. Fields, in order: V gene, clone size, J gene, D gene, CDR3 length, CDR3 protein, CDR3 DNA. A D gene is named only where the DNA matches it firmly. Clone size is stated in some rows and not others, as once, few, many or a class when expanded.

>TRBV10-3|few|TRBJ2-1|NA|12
CAIRTGNNEQFF
TGTGCCATCAGAACGGGAAACAATGAGCAGTTCTTC
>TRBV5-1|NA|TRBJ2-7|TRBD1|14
CASSPTGGWYEQYF
TGCGCCAGCAGCCCGACAGGGGGCTGGTACGAGCAGTACTTC
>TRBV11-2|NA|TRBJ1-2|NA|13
CASSPGANYGYTF
TGTGCCAGCAGCCCGGGGGCTAACTATGGCTACACCTTC
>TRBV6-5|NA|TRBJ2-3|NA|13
CASSRAGIDTQYF
TGTGCCAGCAGCCGTGCGGGTATAGATACGCAGTATTTT
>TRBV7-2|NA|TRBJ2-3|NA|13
CASSSPPQDTQYF
TGTGCCAGCAGCTCCCCCCCCCAGGATACGCAGTATTTT
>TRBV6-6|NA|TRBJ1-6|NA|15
CASRPLWANNSPLHF
TGTGCCAGCAGACCCCTATGGGCAAATAATTCACCCCTCCACTTT
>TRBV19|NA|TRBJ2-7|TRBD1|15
CASSFGTGGFYEQYF
TGTGCCAGTAGTTTTGGGACAGGGGGCTTTTACGAGCAGTACTTC
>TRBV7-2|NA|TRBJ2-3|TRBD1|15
CASSRGQGTTDTQYF
TGTGCCAGCAGCCGGGGACAGGGCACGACAGATACGCAGTATTTT
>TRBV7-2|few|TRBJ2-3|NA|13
CASSLGGTDTQYF
TGTGCCAGCAGCTTAGGAGGCACAGATACGCAGTATTTT
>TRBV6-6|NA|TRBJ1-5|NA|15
CASSLGGFSNQPQHF
TGTGCCAGCAGTTTAGGGGGTTTTAGCAATCAGCCCCAGCATTTT
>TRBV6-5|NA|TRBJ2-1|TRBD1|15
CASSRLGTDRGEQFF
TGTGCCAGCAGTAGACTCGGGACAGACAGGGGTGAGCAGTTCTTC
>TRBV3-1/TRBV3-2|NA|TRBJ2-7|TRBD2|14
CASSYSGGDNEQYF
TGTGCCAGCAGTTATAGCGGGGGGGACAACGAGCAGTACTTC
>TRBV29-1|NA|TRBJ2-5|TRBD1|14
CSVDPTGVGETQYF
TGCAGCGTTGACCCGACAGGGGTGGGTGAGACCCAGTACTTC
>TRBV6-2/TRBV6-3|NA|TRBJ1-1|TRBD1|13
CASSRQGFTEAFF
TGTGCCAGCAGTCGACAGGGTTTCACTGAAGCTTTCTTT
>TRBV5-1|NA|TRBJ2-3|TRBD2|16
CASSLFAGGTTDTQYF
TGCGCCAGCAGCTTGTTTGCGGGGGGGACTACAGATACGCAGTATTTT
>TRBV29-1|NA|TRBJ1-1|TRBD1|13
CSVEELSGGKAFF
TGCAGCGTTGAAGAATTGTCAGGGGGTAAAGCTTTCTTT
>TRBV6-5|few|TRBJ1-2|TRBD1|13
CASSWDSNYGYTF
TGTGCCAGCAGTTGGGACAGTAACTATGGCTACACCTTC
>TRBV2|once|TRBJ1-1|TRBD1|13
CAITNRGNTEAFF
TGTGCCATCACAAACAGGGGGAACACTGAAGCTTTCTTT
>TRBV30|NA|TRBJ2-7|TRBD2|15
CAWSGLAESSYEQYF
TGTGCCTGGAGTGGTCTAGCGGAAAGCTCCTACGAGCAGTACTTC
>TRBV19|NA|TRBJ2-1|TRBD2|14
CASSPGLASNEQFF
TGTGCCAGCTCCCCAGGACTAGCGAGCAATGAGCAGTTCTTC
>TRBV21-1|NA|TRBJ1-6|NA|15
CASSKDTGSNSPLHF
TGTGCCAGCAGCAAAGATACAGGGTCTAATTCACCCCTCCACTTT
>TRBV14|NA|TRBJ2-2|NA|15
CASSQVSGATGELFF
TGTGCCAGCAGCCAAGTTTCGGGAGCGACCGGGGAGCTGTTTTTT
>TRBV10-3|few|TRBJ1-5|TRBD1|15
CAISPAGDRIQPQHF
TGTGCCATCAGCCCCGCCGGGGACAGAATCCAGCCCCAGCATTTT
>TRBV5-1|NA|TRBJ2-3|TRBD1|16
CASSLEGQGYLDTQYF
TGCGCCAGCAGCTTGGAGGGACAGGGGTATTTAGATACGCAGTATTTT
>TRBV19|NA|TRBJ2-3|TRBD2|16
CASSLLAGGSTDTQYF
TGTGCCAGTAGTTTACTAGCGGGAGGGAGCACAGATACGCAGTATTTT
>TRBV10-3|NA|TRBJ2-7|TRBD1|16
CAISETDRSNSYEQYF
TGTGCCATCAGTGAGACGGACAGGTCCAATTCCTACGAGCAGTACTTC
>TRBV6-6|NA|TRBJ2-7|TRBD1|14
CASRPGQGSYEQYF
TGTGCCAGCAGACCGGGACAGGGCTCCTACGAGCAGTACTTC
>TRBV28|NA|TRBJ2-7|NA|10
CASSYNEQYF
TGTGCCAGCAGTTATAACGAGCAGTACTTC
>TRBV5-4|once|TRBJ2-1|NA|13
CASSLVSSNEQFF
TGTGCCAGCAGCTTGGTTTCTAGCAATGAGCAGTTCTTC
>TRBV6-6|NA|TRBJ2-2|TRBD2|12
CASRAGTSKLFF
TGTGCCAGCAGGGCAGGGACTAGCAAGCTGTTTTTT
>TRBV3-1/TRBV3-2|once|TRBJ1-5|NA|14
CASSQGGGGQPQHF
TGTGCCAGCAGCCAAGGGGGGGGCGGCCAGCCCCAGCATTTT
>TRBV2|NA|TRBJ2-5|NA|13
CASSELRAETQYF
TGTGCCAGCAGTGAATTGAGGGCTGAGACCCAGTACTTC
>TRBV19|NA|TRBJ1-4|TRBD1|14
CASSLDRGGEKLFF
TGTGCCAGTAGCCTTGACAGGGGAGGGGAAAAACTGTTTTTT
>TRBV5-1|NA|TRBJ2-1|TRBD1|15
CASSLGQGARNEQFF
TGCGCCAGCAGCTTGGGACAGGGGGCCCGGAATGAGCAGTTCTTC
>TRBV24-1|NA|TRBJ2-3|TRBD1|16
CATSDADRGHRDTQYF
TGTGCCACCAGTGATGCAGACAGGGGGCATCGAGATACGCAGTATTTT
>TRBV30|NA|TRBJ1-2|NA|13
CAWRKLSGYGYTF
TGTGCCTGGAGAAAGTTGTCGGGCTATGGCTACACCTTC
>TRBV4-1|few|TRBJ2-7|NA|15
CASSQGMRGGYEQYF
TGCGCCAGCAGCCAGGGAATGAGGGGGGGCTACGAGCAGTACTTC
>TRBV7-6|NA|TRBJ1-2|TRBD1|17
CASTPGGQGAFSYGYTF
TGTGCCAGCACACCCGGGGGACAGGGGGCTTTCAGCTATGGCTACACCTTC
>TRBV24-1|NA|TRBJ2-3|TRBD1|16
CATSDPRQGTTDTQYF
TGTGCCACCAGTGATCCTCGACAGGGAACCACAGATACGCAGTATTTT
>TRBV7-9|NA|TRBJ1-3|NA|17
CASSSGLLTSSGNTIYF
TGTGCCAGCAGTTCGGGACTGCTCACGAGCTCTGGAAACACCATATATTTT
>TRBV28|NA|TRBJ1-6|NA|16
CASSLFAGRYNSPLHF
TGTGCCAGCAGTTTATTTGCAGGGAGGTATAATTCACCCCTCCACTTT
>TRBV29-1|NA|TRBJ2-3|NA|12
CSVSLDGDTQYF
TGCAGCGTTTCCCTAGATGGGGATACGCAGTATTTT
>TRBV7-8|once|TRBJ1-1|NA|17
CASSRIFPELRIFEAFF
TGTGCCAGCAGCCGTATTTTCCCAGAACTGCGGATTTTTGAAGCTTTCTTT
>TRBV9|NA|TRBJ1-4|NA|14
CASGPPGGSEKLFF
TGTGCCAGCGGTCCCCCGGGAGGTAGTGAAAAACTGTTTTTT
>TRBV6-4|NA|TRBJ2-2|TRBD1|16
CASSEVRQGAAGELFF
TGTGCCAGCAGTGAGGTGCGACAGGGGGCTGCCGGGGAGCTGTTTTTT
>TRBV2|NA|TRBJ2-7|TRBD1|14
CASSAGQGLYEQYF
TGTGCCAGCAGTGCGGGACAGGGCCTCTACGAGCAGTACTTC
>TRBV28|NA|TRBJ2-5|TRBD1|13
CASSLDRSETQYF
TGTGCCAGCAGTTTGGACAGGAGCGAGACCCAGTACTTC
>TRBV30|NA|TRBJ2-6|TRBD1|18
CAWARGTGGSSGANVLTF
TGTGCCTGGGCCCGGGGGACAGGGGGTTCCTCTGGGGCCAACGTCCTGACTTTC
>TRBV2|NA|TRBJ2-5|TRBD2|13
CASGTSGGETQYF
TGTGCCAGCGGTACTAGCGGGGGAGAGACCCAGTACTTC
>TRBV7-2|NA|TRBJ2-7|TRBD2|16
CASSPLGGSLSYEQYF
TGTGCCAGCAGCCCCCTGGGCGGGAGTTTATCCTACGAGCAGTACTTC
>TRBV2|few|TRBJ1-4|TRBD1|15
CASSADRGRREKLFF
TGTGCCAGCAGCGCCGACAGGGGGCGTCGTGAAAAACTGTTTTTT
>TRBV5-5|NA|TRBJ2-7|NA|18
CASSLAGSTKGIAYEQYF
TGTGCCAGCAGCTTGGCGGGGAGCACGAAGGGTATAGCTTACGAGCAGTACTTC
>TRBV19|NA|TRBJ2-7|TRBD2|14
CASRTSGSSYEQYF
TGTGCCAGTAGGACTAGCGGAAGCTCCTACGAGCAGTACTTC
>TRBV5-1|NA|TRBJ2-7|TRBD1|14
CASSLGTGGNEQYF
TGCGCCAGCAGCTTGGGCACAGGGGGCAACGAGCAGTACTTC
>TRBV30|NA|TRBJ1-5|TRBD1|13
CAWSRRGNQPQHF
TGTGCCTGGAGTCGCAGGGGGAATCAGCCCCAGCATTTT
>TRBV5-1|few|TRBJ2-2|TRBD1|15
CASSPRQGSSGELFF
TGCGCCAGCAGCCCACGACAGGGGTCGTCCGGGGAGCTGTTTTTT
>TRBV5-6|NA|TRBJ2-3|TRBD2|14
CASSLVLAADTQYF
TGTGCCAGCAGCTTGGTTCTAGCGGCAGATACGCAGTATTTT